The present T cell receptor (beta chain) was sequenced within a study of memory CD4+ T cells and cytomegalovirus serostatus. Study-wide results and limits: Of 150 to 200 reported CMV TCRbeta sequences, under 70 were found in memory CD4+ repertoires.

This clone has a single count. What it recognizes is unknown. The V gene lost 8 bases and the J gene lost 10 bases, with 20 bases spanning the gap. The CDR3 runs 14 residues. Germline-derived CDR1 and CDR2 are LNHDA and SQIVND (reference sequence). Using immunoSEQ multiplex PCR, the repertoire was profiled, and TCRdb retains in-frame clones only, with some absent. Of about 82,000 clones listed, 65% to 85% were seen once; the top ten hold around 0.78%. Single viable CD3+CD4+CD8-CD45RO+ cells were sorted as the memory CD4+ T cells. V is TRBV19 and J is TRBJ1-4; no reliable D call. The clonotype comes from an adult in good health and CMV-seronegative. The sequencing sample was made of memory CD4+ T cells from blood. The CDR3 loop is CASSFGSALGKLFF. DNA of the CDR3: TGTGCCAGTTCCTTTGGGTCTGCTCTGGGAAAACTGTTTTTT.